The clone carrying this TCR beta chain was recorded once. This entry belongs to a study of blood T cell repertoires in COVID-19. Looking at the study overall: The United States, Italy and Spain supplied acute and convalescent COVID-19 samples. Sample material is recorded as cDNA or gDNA derived from T cells, B-cell-depleted T cells, or PBMCs.

Original processing notes: Estimation of nucleated cell counts relied on the amplification of reference gene primers. Data came from immunoSEQ multiplex PCR; TCRdb stores just in-frame clones and leaves some out. The D gene and trimming were derived from the DNA, and the V and J assignments and clone size from that table. Of approximately 300,000 clones listed, about 83% are singletons. CDR3 length: 14 residues. Between the trimmed V and J ends, which lost 11 bases and 0 bases, there was a span of 14 bases. In germline, CDR1 is ENHRY, CDR2 SYGVKD. The clonotype comes from a woman aged 45-65 years with acute or convalescent COVID-19. The V call is TRBV10-3, the J call TRBJ1-5, with D unresolved. The sequencing input was peripheral blood. CDR3 in amino acids: CAAMGDDSNQPQHF. CDR3 in DNA: TGTGCCGCCATGGGAGATGATAGCAATCAGCCCCAGCATTTT.